These T cell receptor beta chains were read from a single sample in a study of blood T cell repertoires in COVID-19. Profiled with immunoSEQ multiplex PCR; TCRdb holds only in-frame clones, not every one. The table includes 350,000 to 400,000 clones, around nine tenths detected once. The sample comprised peripheral blood. These receptors came from a woman in her sixties or seventies with COVID-19, enrolled during active disease. The CDR3 runs from the conserved cysteine through the conserved F or W. D genes are given only for firm matches. Clone size is shown for a subset of rows, as once, few, many or a class of expanded clone.

clone size,D gene,J gene,V gene,CDR3 protein,CDR3 DNA
NA,NA,TRBJ1-2,TRBV19,CASSIAGIGYTF,TGTGCCAGTAGTATCGCGGGGATTGGCTACACCTTC
NA,TRBD1,TRBJ2-7,TRBV4-2,CASSHTYPGQNYEQYF,TGTGCCAGCAGCCACACCTACCCGGGACAGAACTACGAGCAGTACTTC
once,NA,TRBJ1-1,TRBV7-9,CASSLYGTEAFF,TGTGCCAGCAGCTTATACGGGACTGAAGCTTTCTTT
NA,NA,TRBJ1-5,TRBV19,CASSLHPGSNQPQHF,TGTGCCAGTAGCCTACATCCAGGGAGCAATCAGCCCCAGCATTTT
NA,TRBD1,TRBJ1-1,TRBV18,CASSPREGARTEAFF,TGTGCCAGCTCACCAAGAGAGGGGGCTAGGACTGAAGCTTTCTTT
NA,NA,TRBJ2-3,TRBV3-1/TRBV3-2,CASSRADGGHTQYF,TGTGCCAGCAGCCGGGCCGATGGAGGGCATACGCAGTATTTT
NA,NA,TRBJ1-1,TRBV18,CASSRGSDEAFF,TGTGCCAGCTCAAGGGGGAGCGATGAAGCTTTCTTT
NA,NA,TRBJ1-1,TRBV27,CASSLSPAVRRDTEAFF,TGTGCCAGCAGTTTATCGCCGGCAGTTAGACGGGACACTGAAGCTTTCTTT
once,TRBD1,TRBJ1-3,TRBV7-9,CASSGQGAGNTIYF,TGTGCCAGCAGCGGGCAGGGGGCTGGAAACACCATATATTTT
NA,TRBD1,TRBJ1-2,TRBV30,CAWRDWRTGRGHGYTF,TGTGCCTGGAGAGACTGGAGGACAGGGAGGGGGCATGGCTACACCTTC
NA,TRBD1,TRBJ1-1,TRBV5-4,CASSFADRTNTEAFF,TGTGCCAGCAGCTTTGCGGACAGGACGAACACTGAAGCTTTCTTT
NA,TRBD2,TRBJ2-2,TRBV30,CAWTQRGGRGGELFF,TGTGCCTGGACGCAGCGGGGGGGCCGAGGCGGGGAGCTGTTTTTT
NA,TRBD2,TRBJ2-7,TRBV19,CASSILAGLSYEQYF,TGTGCCAGTAGTATTCTAGCGGGCCTCTCCTACGAGCAGTACTTC
NA,TRBD1,TRBJ1-2,TRBV5-1,CASSLGQGGPGGYTF,TGCGCCAGCAGCTTGGGACAGGGGGGTCCCGGTGGCTACACCTTC
NA,NA,TRBJ2-7,TRBV7-2,CASSLARESYEQYF,TGTGCCAGCAGCTTAGCCAGGGAATCCTACGAGCAGTACTTC
NA,TRBD2,TRBJ2-1,TRBV5-4,CASSMWTSGYNEQFF,TGTGCCAGCAGCATGTGGACTAGTGGGTACAATGAGCAGTTCTTC
NA,TRBD1,TRBJ1-2,TRBV5-6,CASSRDRGSPYYGYTF,TGTGCCAGCAGCCGCGACAGGGGATCCCCGTACTATGGCTACACCTTC
NA,TRBD1,TRBJ2-7,TRBV11-1,CASSFRGGESYEQYF,TGTGCCAGCAGCTTCCGAGGGGGCGAGTCCTACGAGCAGTACTTC
NA,TRBD1,TRBJ1-2,TRBV5-6,CASSDGTGVGYTF,TGTGCCAGCAGCGACGGGACAGGGGTAGGCTACACCTTC
NA,TRBD1,TRBJ1-6,TRBV5-4,CASSPPGGSPLHF,TGTGCCAGCAGCCCTCCAGGGGGATCACCCCTCCACTTT
NA,NA,TRBJ2-3,TRBV4-1,CASSQEGRPSTDTQYF,TGCGCCAGCAGCCAAGAGGGCAGACCTAGCACAGATACGCAGTATTTT
NA,NA,TRBJ1-5,TRBV30,CAWSAGENQPQHF,TGTGCCTGGAGTGCAGGGGAAAATCAGCCCCAGCATTTT
NA,TRBD1,TRBJ1-1,TRBV24-1,CATRDRSRGMEAFF,TGTGCCACCAGAGATCGGAGCAGGGGGATGGAAGCTTTCTTT
NA,TRBD2,TRBJ2-1,TRBV3-1/TRBV3-2,CASSQGASGAYNEQFF,TGTGCCAGCAGCCAAGGGGCTAGCGGGGCTTACAATGAGCAGTTCTTC
NA,TRBD2,TRBJ2-7,TRBV11-3,CASSFLAGAAYEQYF,TGTGCCAGCAGCTTCCTAGCGGGGGCGGCCTACGAGCAGTACTTC
few,TRBD1,TRBJ2-7,TRBV11-2,CASSPGDRGRNEQYF,TGTGCCAGCAGCCCCGGGGACAGGGGGCGAAACGAGCAGTACTTC
few,NA,TRBJ1-5,TRBV7-2,CASSPPGLPQHF,TGTGCCAGCAGCCCCCCGGGTCTGCCCCAGCATTTT
NA,TRBD1,TRBJ1-3,TRBV19,CASSRGAVPSGNTIYF,TGTGCCAGTAGCAGGGGGGCGGTCCCCTCTGGAAACACCATATATTTT
NA,TRBD1,TRBJ1-1,TRBV19,CASRGQVGNTEAFF,TGTGCCAGTAGAGGACAGGTGGGGAACACTGAAGCTTTCTTT
NA,TRBD2,TRBJ2-1,TRBV27,CASSLRLAGGLRQFF,TGTGCCAGCAGTTTAAGACTAGCGGGGGGGCTTAGGCAGTTCTTC
many,NA,TRBJ2-7,TRBV19,CASSTRGFEQYF,TGTGCCAGTAGTACCCGGGGGTTCGAGCAGTACTTC
NA,NA,TRBJ2-7,TRBV5-1,CASSLITGSDEQYF,TGCGCCAGCAGCTTGATTACAGGTTCGGACGAGCAGTACTTC
NA,TRBD1,TRBJ2-1,TRBV6-5,CASSQGTGGSNEQFF,TGTGCCAGCAGTCAGGGGACAGGGGGTTCAAATGAGCAGTTCTTC
NA,NA,TRBJ2-1,TRBV19,CASSRLRPGGDNEQFF,TGTGCCAGTAGTCGACTCCGCCCGGGTGGTGACAATGAGCAGTTCTTC
once,TRBD1,TRBJ2-5,TRBV6-5,CASSYWDRALQETQYF,TGTGCCAGCAGTTACTGGGACAGGGCCCTCCAAGAGACCCAGTACTTC
NA,NA,TRBJ1-1,TRBV5-5,CASSLYDRLGAEAFF,TGTGCCAGCAGCTTGTATGACAGGCTAGGGGCTGAAGCTTTCTTT
NA,TRBD1,TRBJ2-7,TRBV7-9,CASSPRQGISYEQYF,TGTGCCAGCAGCCCAAGACAGGGGATCTCCTACGAGCAGTACTTC
NA,NA,TRBJ2-1,TRBV21-1,CASSKRGGACGGLKLFSYNEQFF,TGTGCCAGCAGCAAAAGGGGTGGGGCTTGCGGGGGCCTTAAACTATTCTCCTACAATGAGCAGTTCTTC
NA,TRBD2,TRBJ2-1,TRBV7-2,CASSLTSTSGGEQFF,TGTGCCAGCAGCTTAACCTCGACTAGCGGGGGGGAGCAGTTCTTC
NA,NA,TRBJ2-1,TRBV19,CASSSFYEQFF,TGTGCCAGTTCTAGTTTCTATGAGCAGTTCTTC
NA,TRBD2,TRBJ2-1,TRBV19,CASRARLAGAYNEQFF,TGTGCCAGTAGAGCCAGACTAGCGGGGGCCTACAATGAGCAGTTCTTC
few,NA,TRBJ1-6,TRBV7-9,CASSRVAGFGSPLHF,TGTGCCAGCAGCCGCGTCGCAGGGTTCGGATCACCCCTCCACTTT
few,TRBD2,TRBJ2-6,TRBV4-2,CASSQLAGGPSGANVLTF,TGTGCCAGCAGCCAACTAGCGGGGGGTCCCTCTGGGGCCAACGTCCTGACTTTC
NA,TRBD2,TRBJ2-5,TRBV10-3,CAISQRTSGGGRQETQYF,TGTGCCATCAGCCAGCGGACTAGCGGGGGGGGAAGGCAAGAGACCCAGTACTTC
NA,NA,TRBJ2-3,TRBV21-1,CASSAGRDRSTDTQYF,TGTGCCAGCAGCGCAGGCCGGGACAGAAGCACAGATACGCAGTATTTT
NA,TRBD1,TRBJ2-7,TRBV11-3,CASSKGIPDRIPYEQYF,TGTGCCAGCAGCAAAGGCATCCCGGACAGGATCCCCTACGAGCAGTACTTC
NA,TRBD2,TRBJ2-1,TRBV7-3,CASSLGTSDSRQFF,TGTGCCAGCAGCTTAGGGACTAGCGATTCAAGGCAGTTCTTC
NA,NA,TRBJ2-2,TRBV19,CASRGAFGTGELFF,TGTGCCAGTAGGGGGGCTTTCGGAACCGGGGAGCTGTTTTTT
NA,NA,TRBJ1-6,TRBV13,CASSLFDSPLHF,TGTGCCAGCAGCTTATTCGATTCACCCCTCCACTTT
once,TRBD2,TRBJ2-5,TRBV7-9,CASSLSGGQETQYF,TGTGCCAGCAGCTTAAGCGGGGGCCAAGAGACCCAGTACTTC
NA,TRBD2,TRBJ2-3,TRBV3-1/TRBV3-2,CASSQNAGVTDTQYF,TGTGCCAGCAGCCAGAATGCGGGAGTCACAGATACGCAGTATTTT
once,NA,TRBJ1-5,TRBV30,CAWRDSDHQHF,TGTGCCTGGAGGGACAGCGACCACCAGCATTTT
few,TRBD1,TRBJ2-1,TRBV10-1,CASSIAGQGGNEQFF,TGCGCCAGCAGTATCGCGGGACAGGGAGGAAATGAGCAGTTCTTC
NA,TRBD1,TRBJ2-4,TRBV18,CASSPPQGATKNIQYF,TGTGCCAGCTCACCACCCCAGGGGGCAACCAAAAACATTCAGTACTTC
NA,NA,TRBJ1-1,TRBV5-5,CASSPRRRGPGDTEAFF,TGTGCCAGCAGCCCGAGGAGAAGGGGCCCGGGGGACACTGAAGCTTTCTTT
NA,TRBD2,TRBJ2-3,TRBV10-3,CAINSAKAGGSDTQYF,TGTGCCATCAATTCGGCCAAAGCGGGGGGCTCAGATACGCAGTATTTT
NA,NA,TRBJ1-1,TRBV18,CASSPPGVTEAFF,TGTGCCAGCTCACCACCAGGGGTAACTGAAGCTTTCTTT
NA,NA,TRBJ2-1,TRBV5-8,CASSLWGFGEYNEQFF,TGTGCCAGCAGCCTGTGGGGTTTTGGGGAGTACAATGAGCAGTTCTTC
NA,TRBD2,TRBJ2-7,TRBV9,CASSVGLAGEQYF,TGTGCCAGCAGCGTGGGACTAGCGGGGGAGCAGTACTTC